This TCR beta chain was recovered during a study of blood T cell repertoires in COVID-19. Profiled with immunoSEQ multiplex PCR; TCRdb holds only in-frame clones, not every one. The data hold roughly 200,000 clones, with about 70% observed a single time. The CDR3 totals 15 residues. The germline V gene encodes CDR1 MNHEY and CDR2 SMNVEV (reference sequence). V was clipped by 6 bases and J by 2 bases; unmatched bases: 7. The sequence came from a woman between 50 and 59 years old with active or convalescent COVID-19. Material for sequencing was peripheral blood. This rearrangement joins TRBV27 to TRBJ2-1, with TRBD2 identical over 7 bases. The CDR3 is CASRGGDATYNEQFF. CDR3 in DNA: TGTGCCAGCAGGGGAGGGGACGCAACCTACAATGAGCAGTTCTTC.